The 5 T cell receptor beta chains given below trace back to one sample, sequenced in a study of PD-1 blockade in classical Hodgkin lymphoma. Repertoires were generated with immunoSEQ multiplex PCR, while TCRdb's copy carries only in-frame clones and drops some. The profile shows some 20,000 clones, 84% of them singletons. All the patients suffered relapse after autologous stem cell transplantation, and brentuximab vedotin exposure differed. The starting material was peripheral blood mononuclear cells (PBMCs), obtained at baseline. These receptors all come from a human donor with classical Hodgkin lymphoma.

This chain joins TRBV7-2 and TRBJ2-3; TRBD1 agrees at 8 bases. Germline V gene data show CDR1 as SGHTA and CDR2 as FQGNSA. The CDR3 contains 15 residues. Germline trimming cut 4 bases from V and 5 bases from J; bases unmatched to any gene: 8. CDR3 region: CASSYRTGSLDTQYF. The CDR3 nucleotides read TGTGCCAGCAGCTACCGGACAGGGTCATTAGATACGCAGTATTTT.

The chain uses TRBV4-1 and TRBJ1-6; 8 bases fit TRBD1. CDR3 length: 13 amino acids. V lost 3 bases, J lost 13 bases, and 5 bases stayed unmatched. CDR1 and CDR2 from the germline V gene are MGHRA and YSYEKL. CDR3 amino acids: CASSHRTGRPLHF. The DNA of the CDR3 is TGCGCCAGCAGCCATCGGACAGGGAGGCCCCTCCACTTT.

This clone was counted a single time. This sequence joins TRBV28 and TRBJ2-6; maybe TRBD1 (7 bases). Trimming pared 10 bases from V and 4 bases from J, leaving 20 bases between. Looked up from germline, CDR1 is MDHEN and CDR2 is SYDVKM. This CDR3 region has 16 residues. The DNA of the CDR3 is TGTGCCACTCTCGGGTGGAGGGGGCAAGGGGCCAACGTCCTGACTTTC. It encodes CATLGWRGQGANVLTF.

The CDR3: CASSQDGGQGYSPLHF. CDR3 in DNA: TGTGCCAGCAGCCAAGACGGCGGGCAGGGGTATTCACCCCTCCACTTT. The rearrangement joins TRBV4-2 to TRBJ1-6, with D possibly matching TRBD1 (6 bases). V was pared by 0 bases and J by 8 bases, with 14 bases between. Per germline, CDR1 LGHNA and CDR2 YNFKEQ. This CDR3 region has 16 residues.

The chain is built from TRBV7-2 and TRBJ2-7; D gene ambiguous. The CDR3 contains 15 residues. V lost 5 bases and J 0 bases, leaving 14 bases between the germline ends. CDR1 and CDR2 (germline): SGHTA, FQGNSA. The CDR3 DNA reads TGTGCCAGCAGCCCCCGGTCGAAATCCTCCTACGAGCAGTACTTC. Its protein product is CASSPRSKSSYEQYF.